This T cell receptor beta chain was profiled in a study of blood T cell repertoires in COVID-19. Across the study: Sites in the United States, Italy and Spain provided acute and convalescent COVID-19 samples. The analysed material was cDNA or gDNA that came from T cells, B-cell-depleted T cells, or PBMCs.

Germline assignment: CDR1 LGHNA and CDR2 YSLEER. The CDR3 contains 16 residues. With 0 bases removed from V and 0 bases from J, the gap between germline ends came to 8 bases. Per the original data handling: Researchers report that nucleated cell counts were estimated from reference gene primer amplification. Generated by immunoSEQ multiplex PCR, the TCRdb table keeps only in-frame clones and is missing some. V and J calls and clone size are those listed in that table; D and trimming were worked out from the DNA. The sample consists of about 24,000 clones, approximately 78% of them appearing once. Sequencing input: peripheral blood. The origin of this receptor is a human donor in a cohort sampled during active COVID-19. The chain joins TRBV4-3 to TRBJ2-2, with a weak D call TRBD2 (6 bases). CDR3 nucleotide sequence: TGCGCCAGCAGCCAAGAAACGGGAGCGAACACCGGGGAGCTGTTTTTT. It codes for CASSQETGANTGELFF.